This entry describes one T cell receptor (beta chain). The clone's antigen remains unknown. Per-base quality was not reported, and no clone a single base away is much larger than it. The data were taken from a study of blood T cell repertoires in COVID-19 (dated by TCRdb to about 2020). In terms of the full investigation: Samples covering the acute and convalescent phases of COVID-19 were provided by collaborators in the United States, Italy and Spain. A de-identified subject ID, COVID-19 status, age in years and sex were almost always included in the sample metadata. The repertoires were made available in a free public database intended to serve as a resource for research on the immune response to SARS-CoV-2. Where available, HLA class I and class II types were taken from metadata supplied by the sample provider and were not determined by assay-based typing. Samples were obtained from the ongoing ImmuneRACE study (first 160 participants) and from 1,254 subjects provided by 6 global collaborators. The prospective study material was composed of cDNA or gDNA derived from T cells, B-cell-depleted T cells, or PBMCs. Deeply sampled blood TCRbeta repertoires from subjects exposed to, actively infected with, or recovered from COVID-19 were included in the dataset. Results the study describes overall, beyond this receptor: The quantity of clinical and demographic metadata differed by source and by participant and was supplied without curation.

TCRbeta CDR3 regions were amplified from genomic DNA by means of the immunoSEQ Assay, a bias-controlled multiplex PCR. The paper's data handling went like this. Nucleated cell counts per sample were estimated from amplification of reference gene primers within the assay. To quantify the absolute abundance of each unique TCRbeta CDR3 rearrangement, sequence reads were collapsed and filtered. Productive Simpson clonality was computed per sample as the square root of Simpson's diversity index over productive rearrangements. Imported from immuneACCESS, the table was reduced by TCRdb to in-frame sequences with V and J called. These copies leave out some clones; in studies compared against another copy, an unresolved V gene accounts for under half, and the cause of the remainder is not known. The V and J calls and clone size were taken over from that table, and D and trimming were inferred from the DNA. Across this sample there are about 500,000 clones, with about 88% seen only once. About 8.2% of the sample comes from the top ten.

At one collaborating source in Seattle, patients were enrolled during active infection and were followed longitudinally through the course of disease. Collaborating institutions collected whole blood in K2EDTA tubes following their own protocols. For TCRbeta analysis, collaborators shipped samples as frozen whole blood, isolated PBMCs, or DNA extracted from either of those sample types. The TCR comes from a woman aged 50 to 60 with COVID-19, enrolled during active disease. Sequencing was done on a sample of peripheral blood.

The nucleotides read TGTGCCAGCAGCCTCGGGGTTCGGCAGCCCCAGCATTTT. It specifies CASSLGVRQPQHF. The sequence links TRBV14 to TRBJ1-5; confidence is insufficient to name the D gene. V lost 4 bases and J lost 7 bases; the stretch between them is 11 bases long. The CDR3 numbers 13 residues from cysteine through phenylalanine. Kept here is only the CDR3 DNA, which spans 39 bases and is read in frame from base 1. CDR1 and CDR2 (SGHDN, FVKESK) derive from the germline V gene.